This T cell receptor beta chain emerged from a study of OX40 agonist ivuxolimab in advanced cancers. On the study more broadly: Eligibility admitted prior anti-PD-1, anti-PD-L1 or anti-CTLA-4 therapy; roughly 37% had some.

V lost 6 bases and J lost 5, with 17 bases in between. Per germline, CDR1 MNHEY and CDR2 SVGAGI. This CDR3 spans 14 amino acids. Repertoires were generated with immunoSEQ multiplex PCR, while TCRdb's copy carries only in-frame clones and drops some. This table has about 77,000 clones, 81% appearing once. This receptor was identified in an adult with an advanced solid tumor such as melanoma, head and neck, liver or kidney cancer. The sample consisted of CD4+ or CD8+ T cells sorted from blood, taken in a trial of the OX40 agonist ivuxolimab. This chain uses TRBV6-5 with TRBJ2-7; D ambiguous. The CDR3 loop reads CASSPGPRWDEQYF. For the CDR3, the DNA is TGTGCCAGCAGCCCTGGGCCCAGGTGGGACGAGCAGTACTTC.